This T cell receptor beta chain was recovered during a study of T cells in Graves' hyperthyroidism and ophthalmopathy. Germline CDR1 LNHDA, CDR2 SQIVND (reference sequence). The CDR3 extends over 20 amino acids. The V end lost 4 bases, the J end lost 0 bases, and 25 bases lay between the germline ends. Newly diagnosed patients aged 18 to 65 had hyperthyroidism of under 2 months' duration. Uncontrolled infection, other autoimmune disease, pregnancy or lactation excluded patients. Authors of the study amplified TCR beta CDR3 regions from RNA transcripts. HTBI primers were the set used in a first-round RT-PCR of the TCR CDR3. TCRdb independently ran MiXCR on the multiplex PCR reads; one entry per CDR3 protein. In the table there are 500,000 to 650,000 distinct CDR3 sequences, 14% of which are singletons. This clonotype was detected only a few times.

V and J are TRBV19 and TRBJ2-1, with D perhaps matching TRBD2 (5 bases). Sequencing used blood. This clonotype was obtained from a woman between 35 and 50 years old with Graves' hyperthyroidism. CDR3 coding DNA: TGTGCCAGTAGTACCCCCCCCCGGTGGTATAGCGAAAGCTCCTACAATGAGCAGTTCTTC. Protein product: CASSTPPRWYSESSYNEQFF.